This TCR beta chain was sequenced during a study of T cells in Graves' hyperthyroidism and ophthalmopathy. Study-level points and caveats: In blood, most of the thyroid clonotypes expanded above 0.001 were also present.

The germline V and J ends were trimmed by 8 bases and 1 base, with 18 bases remaining between them. The CDR3 sequence is 15 residues long. Germline V gene lookup returns CDR1 MDHEN and CDR2 SYDVKM. Hyperthyroidism patients were newly diagnosed, had disease duration under 2 months, and were aged 18 to 65 years. Uncontrolled infection, other autoimmune disease, pregnancy or lactation disqualified patients from enrolment. This clonotype was picked up many times. What it binds is unknown. TCR beta CDR3 regions were amplified from RNA transcripts. When the TCR CDR3 underwent first-round RT-PCR, the HTBI primer set was used. TCRdb reprocessed the multiplex PCR reads via MiXCR and lists one record per CDR3 protein. Of hundreds of thousands of distinct CDR3 sequences listed, 11% to 15% were seen once; the top ten hold more than 8.5%.

The chain couples TRBV28 to TRBJ2-7, with D hard to call. Sequenced: blood. The source of this sequence is a woman aged 18-29 years with Graves' hyperthyroidism. Here the CDR3 DNA reads TGTGCCAGCGGTACGCAGGATACCCTTTCCTACGAGCAGTACTTC. This encodes CASGTQDTLSYEQYF.